This T cell receptor (beta chain) was profiled in a study of T cell responses to AZD1222 COVID-19 vaccine (dated by TCRdb to 2020 to 2023). With regard to the full study: AZD1222 recipients given second doses at about 4 weeks or at about 12 weeks were pooled, since spike-specific TCR depth and breadth were not found to differ between the two schedules. Trial participants were enrolled into age subgroups of 18-55, 56-69 and 70-plus years, which contained about 150, 27 and 61 TCR-sequenced participants, respectively. TCR sequencing covered some 250 trial participants: approximately 200 given two doses of AZD1222 and approximately 26 given two doses of MenACWY control vaccine.

The CDR3 numbers 16 residues from cysteine through phenylalanine. Solely the CDR3 DNA is kept, with 48 bases framed from the first base. V is trimmed back by 2 bases and J by 4 bases, and the junction contains 3 bases that no gene match accounts for. CDR1 KGHDR and CDR2 SFDVKD are derived from the germline V gene. The CDR3 regions of human TCRbeta chains were analyzed by immunosequencing. In the authors' own workflow: TCRs in the repertoires were compared against a reference library of SARS-CoV-2-specific TCRs that had been generated with the MIRA antigen-specificity platform. Breadth meant the fraction of unique TCRs that were SARS-CoV-2-associated, whereas depth meant the fraction of total T cells that were SARS-CoV-2-associated. Using the MIRA data, each spike-specific TCR was mapped to the spike region that the TCR reacts to and placed in a CD4 or CD8 class. Log10-transformed breadth and depth values were compared by one-way ANOVA with Sidak's multiple comparisons tests. The table comes from immuneACCESS by way of TCRdb, which keeps in-frame sequences with V and J called. Part of the clones is missing from these tables; in studies checked, under half for an unresolved V gene and the rest for unknown reasons. V and J calls and clone size are given by that table; D and trimming were obtained from the DNA. The sample table holds some 120,000 clones, of which about 93% were seen once. 0.9% to 0.95% of the sample is held by the ten biggest clonotypes.

The time point label, read with the paper, signifies: baseline before first vaccination. Vaccinee samples were obtained from the UK trials COV001 and COV002, which included a single-blind randomized controlled phase 2/3 trial of AZD1222 (ChAdOx1 nCoV-19) in healthy adults. For TCRbeta chain sequencing, PBMC samples were collected from trial participants at day 0 and at day 28 after the second dose. Overall study results and their limits: Participants were mostly white British, with more females than males. The authors suggested clonal diversity may have been underestimated. Only six AZD1222 recipients were SARS-CoV-2 seropositive at baseline, limiting conclusions about previously exposed vaccinees. Because no samples from the day 14 peak response were available, repertoires could be characterized only after the peak T cell response. In the small 56-69-year group, the increase in depth fell short of significance, most likely because of low power. Spike-specific TCR breadth and depth rose significantly after two AZD1222 doses compared with day 0 and with MenACWY recipients. The whole spike protein was spanned by vaccine-associated CD4 TCRs, and dominant responses were seen in regions 160-218 and 743-854. Reportedly, close to half of the unique spike-specific TCRs recognized epitopes lying outside the regions that are mutated in the B.1.351 and B.1.1.7 variants.

Notes on this clone: The specificity of this receptor is unknown. No much larger clonotype is one base removed from it; base qualities were not supplied.

The receptor comes from an adult in good health. This material consisted of peripheral blood, taken on day 0 of AZD1222 vaccination. Rearrangement joined TRBV24-1 to TRBJ2-3, with TRBD1 identical over 12 junction bases. The CDR3 amino acid sequence is: CATSDSGTGGPDTQYF. The DNA sequence reads TGTGCCACCAGTGATTCTGGGACAGGGGGCCCAGATACGCAGTATTTT.